The 30 T cell receptor beta chains below all came from one sample that was sequenced in a study of T-cell reconstitution after alpha-beta-depleted transplantation in children (dated by TCRdb to about 2016). Library creation used PCR. Sequencing took place on an Illumina HiSeq 2500. TCR libraries were prepared with molecular barcoding, using unique molecular identifiers to normalize TCRbeta repertoire quantification. TCRdb ran its own pipeline on the public reads, namely fastp trimming at Q25 and MiXCR clone calling, and kept in-frame beta chains. Rows merge per CDR3 protein into single entries with the most common DNA and genes. Counted in this sample were hundreds of thousands of distinct CDR3 sequences; approximately 17% of them appeared once. The ten top clones hold 0.9% to 1.2% of the sample. The specimen was PBMCs from the stem cell graft donor, collected from the stem cell graft. The origin of the receptors is a human donor who donated a stem cell graft to a child with acute myeloid leukemia.

The J gene is TRBJ2-2, the V gene TRBV6-2 or TRBV6-3, with D tentatively TRBD2 (7 bases). CDR3 length equals 15 residues. V was trimmed by 6 bases and J by 5 bases, leaving 16 bases between them. Germline V gives CDR1 MNHEY, CDR2 SVGEGT. CDR3 in DNA: TGTGCCAGCAGCCCGAGGGGGGGACCGACCGGGGAGCTGTTTTTT. This codes for CASSPRGGPTGELFF.

This clonotype was detected many times. The chain carries TRBV29-1 and TRBJ2-4; no firm D call. The CDR3 has 11 residues. CDR1 and CDR2 from the germline V gene are SQVTM and ANQGSEA. The V and J ends lost 7 bases and 8 bases respectively, with 12 bases between them. The CDR3 protein is CSAVVMDIQYF. The CDR3 DNA follows: TGCAGCGCGGTTGTCATGGACATTCAGTACTTC.

The sample holds a few counts of this clonotype. The V call is TRBV5-6, the J call TRBJ2-1; 12 nucleotides agree with TRBD2. V shed 2 bases and J 4 bases; nucleotides not matched to a gene: 4. The CDR3 sequence is 16 residues long. CDR1 and CDR2 from the germline V gene are SGHDT and YYEEEE. CDR3 nucleotides: TGTGCCAGCAGCTTCTATGGACTAGCGGGATACAATGAGCAGTTCTTC. This translates into CASSFYGLAGYNEQFF.

This clonotype occurred a few times. This rearrangement joins TRBV15 to TRBJ2-3, with D maybe TRBD1 (6 bases). Trimming removed 0 bases from V and 3 bases from J, with 16 bases in between. Germline-derived CDR1 and CDR2 are LNHNV and YYDKDF (reference sequence). The CDR3 sequence is 17 residues long. CDR3 bases: TGTGCCACCAGCAGAGATCTCCAGGACAGTGGGACAGATACGCAGTATTTT. Amino acid sequence: CATSRDLQDSGTDTQYF.

This chain links TRBV7-2 with TRBJ2-1; 10 bases fit TRBD1. Germline CDR1 is SGHTA and CDR2 is FQGNSA. With 2 bases clipped from V and 7 bases from J, the junction kept 2 bases outside the gene matches. This CDR3 has 14 amino acids. The CDR3 region has the DNA TGTGCCAGCAGCTTAAGACAGGGGGCGAATGAGCAGTTCTTC. It is translated as CASSLRQGANEQFF.

This chain connects TRBV2 to TRBJ2-2, with D perhaps TRBD2 (5 bases). Germline CDR1 is SNHLY and CDR2 is FYNNEI. This CDR3 comprises 16 residues. Trimming removed 3 bases at V and 4 bases at J, with 15 bases between. CDR3: CASSESKGRGTGELFF. The CDR3 coding sequence is TGTGCCAGCAGTGAGTCTAAAGGGAGAGGCACCGGGGAGCTGTTTTTT. Variable domain in full (rest from reference TRBV2 and TRBJ2-2): EPEVTQTPSHQVTQMGQEVILRCVPISNHLYFYWYRQILGQKVEFLVSFYNNEISEKSEIFDDQFSVERPDGSNFTLKIRSTKLEDSAMYFCASSESKGRGTGELFFGEGSRLTVL.

The CDR3, as DNA: TGTGCCAGCCTACTAGCGGGGGGTAGAAATGAGCAGTTCTTC. It is translated as CASLLAGGRNEQFF. This chain links TRBV12-3 or TRBV12-4 with TRBJ2-1, with TRBD2 identical over 12 bases. V trimming: 8 bases; J trimming: 7 bases; junction bases outside the gene matches: 6. The CDR3 totals 14 residues.

The chain employs TRBV18 and TRBJ2-7; 14 bases agree with TRBD2. CDR1 KGHSH and CDR2 LQKENI come from the germline V gene. The CDR3 extends over 15 amino acids. Germline trimming cut 5 bases from V and 6 bases from J; bases unmatched to any gene: 6. For the CDR3, the DNA is TGTGCCAGCTCAACCGGGACTAGCGGGGGTAGCGAGCAGTACTTC. It yields the protein CASSTGTSGGSEQYF.

This rearrangement joins TRBV20-1 to TRBJ1-2; no clear D gene. The germline V gene encodes CDR1 DFQATT and CDR2 SNEGSKA (reference sequence). CDR3 length: 12 residues. V was clipped by 6 bases and J by 2 bases, with 10 bases between them. CDR3 protein: CSAWLGNYGYTF. Written as DNA, the CDR3 is TGCAGTGCATGGCTGGGGAACTATGGCTACACCTTC.

This chain uses TRBV7-9 with TRBJ2-1, with D tentatively TRBD2 (5 bases). CDR3 length: 12 amino acids. V gave up 5 bases and J gave up 15 bases, with 17 bases separating them. Per germline, CDR1 SEHNR and CDR2 FQNEAQ (reference sequence). CDR3 nucleotides: TGTGCCAGCAGCGCCCCGCAGGCTAGCTTGTTCTTC. Translating gives CASSAPQASLFF.

The rearrangement links TRBV8-2 to TRBJ1-5. TRBV8-2 is designated a pseudogene. CDR3 length: 15 amino acids. The CDR3 region is CAMGPAGGGNQPQHF. For the CDR3, the DNA is TGTGCCATGGGCCCCGCGGGGGGAGGCAATCAGCCCCAGCATTTT.

This clonotype was found many times. The V and J genes are TRBV20-1 and TRBJ2-3; D ambiguous. Germline V gene sequence: CDR1 DFQATT, CDR2 SNEGSKA (reference sequence). The V gene lost 4 bases and the J gene lost 4 bases, with 9 bases spanning the gap. This CDR3 has 12 residues. This CDR3 is CSATSRADTQYF. The DNA of the CDR3 is TGCAGTGCTACCAGTCGAGCAGATACGCAGTATTTT.

This clonotype was seen a few times. CDR3 loop: CASSLQHHNEQFF. The CDR3 region has the DNA TGTGCCAGCAGTCTGCAGCACCACAATGAGCAGTTCTTC. The V and J genes are TRBV12-3 or TRBV12-4 and TRBJ2-1; D is unclear. With 5 bases removed from V and 5 bases from J, the gap between germline ends came to 10 bases. The CDR3 is 13 residues long.

The rearrangement joins TRBV28 to TRBJ2-2, with D tentatively TRBD1 or TRBD2 (6 bases each). Germline CDR1 reads MDHEN; CDR2 reads SYDVKM. The CDR3 consists of 16 residues. The V and J ends lost 7 bases and 1 base respectively, with 16 bases between them. The CDR3 region is CASIPRETGNTGELFF. The CDR3 DNA follows: TGTGCCAGCATTCCCCGGGAGACAGGGAACACCGGGGAGCTGTTTTTT.

This chain links TRBV5-8 with TRBJ1-2; the match to TRBD1 covers 9 bases. The CDR3 is 14 amino acids. J was trimmed by 8 bases and V by 4 bases; bases with no gene match: 9. CDR1 SGHTS and CDR2 YDEGEE come from the germline V gene. CDR3 nucleotides: TGTGCCAGCAGCCCACCTTACAGGGGGCGCGGCTACACCTTC. Its translation: CASSPPYRGRGYTF. Full variable domain (outside the CDR3, taken from reference TRBV5-8 and TRBJ1-2): EAGVTQSPTHLIKTRGQQATLRCSPISGHTSVYWYQQALGLGLQFLLWYDEGEERNRGNFPPRFSGRQFPNYSSELNVNALELEDSALYLCASSPPYRGRGYTFGSGTRLTVV.

The chain is built from TRBV4-1 and TRBJ2-7; tentatively, D is TRBD2 (6 bases). The CDR3 extends over 15 amino acids. Germline V gene sequence: CDR1 MGHRA, CDR2 YSYEKL. Trimming cost V 2 bases and J 3 bases, with 14 bases left between them. The CDR3 region has the DNA TGCGCCAGCAGCCAACCTGGGGGAGGCAACTACGAGCAGTACTTC. This sequence encodes CASSQPGGGNYEQYF.

This clonotype was counted many times. The rearrangement uses TRBV20-1 and TRBJ2-3, with D unclear. This CDR3 region has 12 residues. Germline-derived CDR1 and CDR2 are DFQATT and SNEGSKA (reference sequence). V lost 6 bases and J lost 0, with 7 bases in between. CDR3 DNA sequence: TGCAGTGCCCACCCGAGCACAGATACGCAGTATTTT. This sequence encodes CSAHPSTDTQYF.

This clonotype was seen repeatedly, ten times or more. This chain connects TRBV5-6 to TRBJ2-7; D is unresolved. This CDR3 region has 14 residues. The germline V gene encodes CDR1 SGHDT and CDR2 YYEEEE. Trimming left V 0 bases short and J 0 bases short, with 7 bases between. DNA of the CDR3: TGTGCCAGCAGCTTGGGAAGCAGCTCCTACGAGCAGTACTTC. Translation: CASSLGSSSYEQYF. The variable domain in full, completed from reference TRBV5-6 and TRBJ2-7, reads DAGVTQSPTHLIKTRGQQVTLRCSPKSGHDTVSWYQQALGQGPQFIFQYYEEEERQRGNFPDRFSGHQFPNYSSELNVNALLLGDSALYLCASSLGSSSYEQYFGPGTRLTVT.

This clonotype was seen at least ten times. This sequence joins TRBV12-3 or TRBV12-4 and TRBJ2-1; D is unresolved. The V end lost 3 bases, the J end lost 8 bases, and 8 bases lay between the germline ends. The CDR3 has 12 residues. Here the CDR3 reads CASSLIRHEQFF. CDR3 nucleotide sequence: TGTGCCAGCAGTTTGATCCGGCATGAGCAGTTCTTC.

Ten or more counts support this clonotype. The chain couples TRBV5-1 to TRBJ1-2; the D gene is possibly TRBD1 (6 bases). V was shortened by 5 bases and J by 4 bases, with 15 bases between the two germline ends. This CDR3 region has 14 residues. In germline, CDR1 is SGHRS, CDR2 YFSETQ. The chain's CDR3 is CASSPDRPPYGYTF. The DNA of the CDR3 is TGCGCCAGCAGTCCTGACAGGCCCCCCTATGGCTACACCTTC. Filled out from reference TRBV5-1 and TRBJ1-2, the complete variable domain reads KAGVTQTPRYLIKTRGQQVTLSCSPISGHRSVSWYQQTPGQGLQFLFEYFSETQRNKGNFPGRFSGRQFSNSRSEMNVSTLELGDSALYLCASSPDRPPYGYTFGSGTRLTVV.

This clonotype has just a few counts. This chain links TRBV12-3 or TRBV12-4 with TRBJ2-7; D is ambiguous. V gave up 6 bases and J gave up 0 bases, with 9 bases separating them. CDR3 length equals 13 residues. The DNA of the CDR3 is TGTGCCAGCAGCTCAGACAACTCCTACGAGCAGTACTTC. Its translation is CASSSDNSYEQYF.

This clonotype has at least ten counts. This chain connects TRBV20-1 to TRBJ2-7; 7 bases fit TRBD2. The junction had 7 bases not matched to a gene; V was cut back by 0 bases and J by 2 bases. This CDR3 region has 15 residues. Looked up from germline, CDR1 is DFQATT and CDR2 is SNEGSKA (reference sequence). As DNA, the CDR3 is TGCAGTGCTAGAGACTCTAGCGGCGATCCCTACGAGCAGTACTTC. Its translation is CSARDSSGDPYEQYF.

This clonotype was seen ten or more times. The chain links TRBV20-1 to TRBJ1-3; TRBD1 is a possible D gene (5 bases). The CDR3 has 13 residues. Looked up from germline, CDR1 is DFQATT and CDR2 is SNEGSKA (reference sequence). Trimming removed 6 bases at V and 4 bases at J, with 13 bases between. The CDR3 nucleotides are TGCAGTGCCCTCCCGGGGCAAGGAAACACCATATATTTT. Translation gives CSALPGQGNTIYF.

This clonotype turned up a few times. The J gene is TRBJ1-2, the V gene TRBV10-3; the match to TRBD1 covers 8 bases. The CDR3 sequence is 15 residues long. V lost 6 bases, J lost 4 bases, and 10 bases stayed unmatched. In germline, CDR1 is ENHRY, CDR2 SYGVKD. For the CDR3, the DNA is TGTGCCATCAGGCCAGACAGGGGCTCTAGCTATGGCTACACCTTC. Encoded protein: CAIRPDRGSSYGYTF.

The chain couples TRBV24-1 to TRBJ2-5; no clear D gene. This CDR3 region has 15 residues. The germline V gene encodes CDR1 KGHDR and CDR2 SFDVKD. Deletions cut 3 bases from V and 0 bases from J, with 10 bases between. CDR3 sequence (DNA): TGTGCCACCAGTGATAACACAGCTTACCAAGAGACCCAGTACTTC. Residues: CATSDNTAYQETQYF.

The V gene is TRBV7-9, the J gene TRBJ2-7; D gene ambiguous. The CDR3 has 12 amino acids. Germline V gene data show CDR1 as SEHNR and CDR2 as FQNEAQ (reference sequence). Trimming took off 1 base at V and 6 bases at J, with 7 bases between the two ends. DNA of the CDR3: TGTGCCAGCAGCTTAGAAAGAGGCGAGCAGTACGTC. This encodes CASSLERGEQYV.

This chain joins TRBV4-3 and TRBJ2-5; D ambiguous. Between the trimmed V and J ends, which lost 11 bases and 5 bases, there was a span of 12 bases. Germline loops: CDR1 LGHNA, CDR2 YSLEER. The CDR3 runs 11 residues. The CDR3 region is CAWKGMETQYF. CDR3 DNA sequence: TGCGCCTGGAAGGGCATGGAGACCCAGTACTTC.

Turning to this clonotype: It may be a read error: a sequence one base away is much more abundant. This chain joins TRBV12-3 or TRBV12-4 and TRBJ2-1; 8 positions agree with TRBD2. V was clipped by 5 bases and J by 9 bases; unmatched bases: 9. This CDR3 spans 14 amino acids. The CDR3 nucleotides read TGTGCCAGCAGTCTGACTAGCGCGGGGAGTGAGCAGTTCTTC. Residues: CASSLTSAGSEQFF.

This clonotype was picked up a small number of times. The chain employs TRBV4-3 and TRBJ1-1; D call uncertain. Trimming pared 2 bases from V and 1 base from J, leaving 8 bases between. The length of the CDR3 is 14 residues. The V gene's germline CDR1 is LGHNA and CDR2 YSLEER. The CDR3 DNA reads as TGCGCCAGCAGCCAATTTTGGCAGAACACTGAAGCTTTCTTT. Protein sequence: CASSQFWQNTEAFF.

The rearrangement joins TRBV27 to TRBJ1-6, with TRBD1 matching over 9 bases. After removal of 5 bases from V and 9 bases from J, the junction contained 5 bases not matched to a gene. The CDR3 spans 14 residues. Germline values: CDR1 MNHEY, CDR2 SMNVEV (reference sequence). The CDR3 DNA reads as TGTGCCAGCAGTGGGGACAGGGACTTTTCACCCCTCCACTTT. It is translated as CASSGDRDFSPLHF.